Listed below are T cell receptor beta chains from one sample, sequenced in a study of blood T cells in healthy people across ages. Each CDR3 protein gets one entry after TCRdb re-called the 5' RACE reads with MiXCR. The sample gives under 1,100,000 distinct CDR3 sequences, under 30% of which show up once; around 0.75% is in the top ten. These data also featured in a second study, about T cells of mothers and their children.

Material for sequencing was blood. Receptors were obtained from a girl aged 2-10 years in good health. Each CDR3 is given with its conserved first and last residue. A D gene is named only where the DNA matches it firmly. Rows give clone size only sometimes, using once, few, many, or a class for an expanded clone.

v_call	clone_size	d_call	j_call	cdr3_nt	cdr3_aa
TRBV29-1	-	-	TRBJ2-5	TGCAGCATAGTAGATATGGTAGACCAAGAGACCCAGTACTTC	CSIVDMVDQETQYF
TRBV29-1	-	-	TRBJ2-1	TGCAGCGTTGAAAGTAACGGGAATGAGCAGTTCTTC	CSVESNGNEQFF
TRBV6-5	few	-	TRBJ2-4	TGTGCCAGCAGTTACGTCGGGGGCCCCAAAAACATTCAGTACTTC	CASSYVGGPKNIQYF
TRBV11-2	-	TRBD2	TRBJ2-5	TGTGCCAGCAGCTTATACGTAGCGGGAGAATTAGAGACCCAGTACTTC	CASSLYVAGELETQYF
TRBV27	few	-	TRBJ2-3	TGTGCCAGCAGTTGGACCGGACCAGATACGCAGTATTTT	CASSWTGPDTQYF
TRBV4-1	once	TRBD2	TRBJ2-1	TGCGCCAGCAGCCTGCCGGGACTAGCGGGAGATGAGCAGTTCTTC	CASSLPGLAGDEQFF
TRBV2	-	-	TRBJ2-7	TGTGCCAGCAGCGCTAATAGGCAGCTATTCTACGAGCAGTACTTC	CASSANRQLFYEQYF
TRBV11-3	few	TRBD2	TRBJ2-3	TGTGCCAGCAGCTACGGGACTAGCGGGTCGTTAGATACGCAGTATTTT	CASSYGTSGSLDTQYF
TRBV10-2	-	TRBD1	TRBJ2-2	TGCGCCGGAAGGGACAGGTACACCGGGGAGCTGTTTTTT	CAGRDRYTGELFF
TRBV27	-	-	TRBJ2-7	TGTGCCAGCAGTTTCGGGGACCACTACGAGCAGTACTTC	CASSFGDHYEQYF
TRBV3-1	-	TRBD1	TRBJ2-2	TGTGCCAGCAGCCAGAACAGGGGGCAGACCGGGGAGCTGTTTTTT	CASSQNRGQTGELFF
TRBV7-9	few	-	TRBJ1-1	TGTGCCAGCAGTGCATTCGACGTGAACACTGAAGCTTTCTTT	CASSAFDVNTEAFF
TRBV2	-	-	TRBJ2-1	TGTGCCAGCAGGGATCAAGGGAATGAGCAGTTCTTC	CASRDQGNEQFF
TRBV5-5	few	-	TRBJ2-6	TGTGCCAGCAGCTTGGCTGTGGTTTCTGGGGCCAACGTCCTGACTTTC	CASSLAVVSGANVLTF
TRBV20-1	-	TRBD2	TRBJ2-3	TGCAGTGCTTCAGGACTAGCGGGAGTCGGTGATACGCAGTATTTT	CSASGLAGVGDTQYF
TRBV28	-	TRBD1	TRBJ2-3	TGTGCCAGCAGCGGGACAGGTAGAGATACGCAGTATTTT	CASSGTGRDTQYF
TRBV28	-	TRBD2	TRBJ2-1	TGTGCCAGCAGTTTGCGGGAGGCCGGTGAGCAGTTCTTC	CASSLREAGEQFF
TRBV4-1	few	TRBD2	TRBJ2-3	TGCGCCAGCAGCCTCCTGGGACTAGTTAGTAATACGCAGTATTTT	CASSLLGLVSNTQYF
TRBV3-1	few	-	TRBJ1-2	TGTGCCAGCAGCCAAGCCTGGACGGAGACAAACTACTATGGCTACACCTTC	CASSQAWTETNYYGYTF
TRBV5-1	few	-	TRBJ2-7	TGCGCCAGCAGCCAAAGTGGTTCGGCGGCCTCCTACGAGCAGTACTTC	CASSQSGSAASYEQYF
TRBV28	-	-	TRBJ2-7	TGTGCCAGCAGTCTCGGCTTGACTGAGACTACCTACGAGCAGTACTTC	CASSLGLTETTYEQYF
TRBV20-1	-	-	TRBJ1-4	TGCAGTGCTAGTGGGTCAACTAATGAAAAACTGTTTTTT	CSASGSTNEKLFF
TRBV7-9	-	TRBD1	TRBJ1-1	TGTGCCAGCAGCTTAAACGATCGAGGGGGCCAGAACACTGAAGCTTTCTTT	CASSLNDRGGQNTEAFF
TRBV4-3	-	-	TRBJ2-7	TGCGCCAGCAGCCAAGTTTTCGACTCTCTCTACGAGCAGTACTTC	CASSQVFDSLYEQYF
TRBV24-1	-	-	TRBJ2-1	TGTGCCACCAGTGATTCGTCAGGGTATTCCTCCTACAATGAGCAGTTCTTC	CATSDSSGYSSYNEQFF
TRBV3-1	few	-	TRBJ2-3	TGTGCCAGCAGCCAAGAGGTCGGCAGAATTGCGGATACGCAGTATTTT	CASSQEVGRIADTQYF
TRBV7-2	-	TRBD2	TRBJ2-7	TGTGCCAGCAGCGTCGGACTAGCGGGGAGCTCCTACGAGCAGTACTTC	CASSVGLAGSSYEQYF
TRBV29-1	few	-	TRBJ2-7	TGCAGCGTTGGACCGGCAAGCGCCGAGCAGTACTTC	CSVGPASAEQYF
TRBV6-2/TRBV6-3	few	-	TRBJ2-7	TGTGCCAGCAGAACTAGTCCTAGATCCTACGAGCAGTACTTC	CASRTSPRSYEQYF
TRBV19	few	-	TRBJ2-1	TGTGCCAGTAGTGCCGCGGGACACCACTACAATGAGCAGTTCTTC	CASSAAGHHYNEQFF
TRBV6-6	few	TRBD1	TRBJ2-5	TGTGCCAGCAGTTTTCCGGGACAGGAGGGGACCCAGTACTTC	CASSFPGQEGTQYF
TRBV20-1	-	TRBD2	TRBJ2-1	TGCAGTGCTAGAGGGGCGGGAGTCAGGAATGAGCAGTTCTTC	CSARGAGVRNEQFF
TRBV12-3/TRBV12-4	once	-	TRBJ1-2	TGTGCCAGCGGACCCGGACGGACCTATGGCTACACCTTC	CASGPGRTYGYTF
TRBV5-1	-	TRBD1	TRBJ2-1	TGCGCCAGCAAGGTCGAGGGGGCACGCAACAATGAGCAGTTCTTC	CASKVEGARNNEQFF
TRBV20-1	-	TRBD1	TRBJ1-1	TGCAGTGCCCGGACGGGACAGTCGAACACTGAAGCTTTCTTT	CSARTGQSNTEAFF
TRBV5-1	few	-	TRBJ1-2	TGCGCCAGCAGCCCCGAGGGCGACTATGGCTACACCTTC	CASSPEGDYGYTF
TRBV3-1	-	-	TRBJ2-1	TGTGCCAGCAGCCAAGATGGAACGGGAGAGGCATGGAATGAGCAGTTCTTC	CASSQDGTGEAWNEQFF
TRBV28	-	-	TRBJ2-7	TGTGCCAGCAGTTCCCGGGCCTCTCTCTACGAGCAGTACTTC	CASSSRASLYEQYF
TRBV4-1	-	-	TRBJ2-7	TGCGCCGGCAGCCAAGGTCTGGGTAGGTACGAGCAGTACTTC	CAGSQGLGRYEQYF
TRBV20-1	-	-	TRBJ1-6	TGCAGTGCTAGAGTGGACGTCAATTCACCCCTCCACTTT	CSARVDVNSPLHF
TRBV20-1	few	TRBD2	TRBJ2-5	TGCAGTGCTAGAGATCCCCTAGCGGGAGTGTCGGAGACCCAGTACTTC	CSARDPLAGVSETQYF
TRBV4-3	-	-	TRBJ1-2	TGCGCCAGCAGCCAATCGTCGCTGTATGGCTACACCTTC	CASSQSSLYGYTF
TRBV7-9	-	-	TRBJ1-2	TGTGCCAGCAGCTTACCAGGGAGTGGTGGCTACACCTTC	CASSLPGSGGYTF
TRBV20-1	few	-	TRBJ2-1	TGCAGTGCCGCTGCTTCGGTAGTTTATGAGCAGTTCTTC	CSAAASVVYEQFF
TRBV9	-	-	TRBJ1-2	TGTGCTAGCAGCCAGACAAGGGGACATGGCTACACCTTC	CASSQTRGHGYTF
TRBV7-9	many	TRBD1	TRBJ2-5	TGTGCCAGCAGCTGGGACAGCCAAGAGACCCAGTACTTC	CASSWDSQETQYF